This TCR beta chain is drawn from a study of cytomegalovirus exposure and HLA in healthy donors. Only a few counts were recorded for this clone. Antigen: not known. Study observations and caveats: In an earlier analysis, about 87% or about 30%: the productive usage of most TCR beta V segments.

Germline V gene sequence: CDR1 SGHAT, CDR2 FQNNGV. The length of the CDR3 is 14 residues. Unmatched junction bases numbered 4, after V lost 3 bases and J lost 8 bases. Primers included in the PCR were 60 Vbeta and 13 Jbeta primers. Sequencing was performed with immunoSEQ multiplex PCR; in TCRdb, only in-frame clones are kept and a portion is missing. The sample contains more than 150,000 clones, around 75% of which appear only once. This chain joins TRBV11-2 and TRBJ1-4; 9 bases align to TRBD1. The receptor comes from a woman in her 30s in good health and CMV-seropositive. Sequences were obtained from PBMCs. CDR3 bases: TGTGCCAGCAGCTTCGGGACAGGGACAGAAAAACTGTTTTTT. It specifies CASSFGTGTEKLFF.